These 30 T cell receptor beta chains were all obtained from the same sample, sequenced in a study of human T cells and chemical hapten exposure. TCRdb ran MiXCR on the RACE reads and lists one entry per CDR3 protein. The sample holds roughly 120,000 distinct CDR3 sequences, less than 15% seen once. Described time point: pre-sensitization, week 0. This sample's treatment: therapeutic diphenylcyclopropenone sensitization with weekly scalp DPC. The sample was whole blood, taken in connection with sensitization to the hapten diphenylcyclopropenone (DPC). The receptors were sampled from a woman aged 18 to 35 with alopecia areata. Some clones in this sample may be carry-over from other donors' samples.

J is TRBJ1-6 and V is TRBV20-1; D is unresolved. The germline CDR1 and CDR2 sequences are DFQATT and SNEGSKA (reference sequence). Trimming cost V 1 base and J 1 base, with 11 bases left between them. The CDR3 has 16 amino acids. CDR3 in DNA: TGCAGTGCTAGAGTCGTTACACAATCCTATAATTCACCCCTCCACTTT. It codes for CSARVVTQSYNSPLHF.

This clonotype has at least ten counts. The rearrangement links TRBV3-1 to TRBJ1-1; 7 bases agree with TRBD1. The CDR3 has 15 amino acids. The J segment lost 5 bases and the V segment lost 8 bases, leaving 14 bases of the junction unmatched. Germline CDR1 is LGHDT and CDR2 is YNNKEL (reference sequence). The CDR3 DNA follows: TGTGCCAGCGGAAACACAGGGGTGGTTGGAACTGAAGCTTTCTTT. It specifies CASGNTGVVGTEAFF. The full variable domain, in which reference TRBV3-1 and TRBJ1-1 provide the parts outside the CDR3, is DTAVSQTPKYLVTQMGNDKSIKCEQNLGHDTMYWYKQDSKKFLKIMFSYNNKELIINETVPNRFSPKSPDKAHLNLHINSLELGDSAVYFCASGNTGVVGTEAFFGQGTRLTVV.

Comments on this clonotype: At one of its ends the junction is not consistent with the germline gene, which may arise from a read error. The chain links TRBV7-6 to TRBJ2-2; D is perhaps TRBD1 or TRBD2 (5 bases each). This CDR3 is 14 amino acids long. The germline gives CDR1 SGHVS, CDR2 FNYEAQ. The CDR3 spells CTSSRDGPTGELFF. Written as DNA, the CDR3 is TGTACCAGCAGCCGGGACGGCCCCACCGGGGAGCTGTTTTTT.

This clonotype was found many times. V and J are TRBV7-9 and TRBJ1-2; TRBD1 matches at 8 bases. The trim removed 0 bases at V and 5 bases at J, leaving 8 bases unmatched. CDR3 length: 16 amino acids. Germline CDR1 is SEHNR and CDR2 is FQNEAQ (reference sequence). CDR3 in amino acids: CASSLAQGTGRYGYTF. The CDR3 DNA sequence: TGTGCCAGCAGCTTAGCGCAGGGGACAGGACGTTATGGCTACACCTTC.

This clonotype was seen only a few times. V gene TRBV27 combines with J gene TRBJ2-1; 12 positions agree with TRBD2. The V gene end was trimmed by 4 bases and the J gene end by 4 bases; junction bases not matched to a gene: 11. Germline lookup yields CDR1 MNHEY and CDR2 SMNVEV (reference sequence). The CDR3 sequence is 18 residues long. The CDR3 region is CASSSLTSGGPIYNEQFF. The CDR3 DNA reads TGTGCCAGCAGTTCTTTGACTAGCGGGGGCCCGATTTACAATGAGCAGTTCTTC.

The CDR3 sequence is CASSYAGTANTEAFF. CDR3 coding DNA: TGTGCCAGCAGTTACGCCGGGACAGCTAACACTGAAGCTTTCTTT. The rearrangement joins TRBV6-5 to TRBJ1-1, with 7 bases matching TRBD1. The CDR3 spans 15 residues. V lost 2 bases and J lost 2; bases outside the gene matches: 5. Germline CDR1 is MNHEY and CDR2 is SVGAGI.

Ten or more counts support this clonotype. This chain connects TRBV7-9 to TRBJ2-7, with D possibly TRBD1 on 6 matching bases. The length of the CDR3 is 15 residues. V gave up 5 bases and J gave up 3 bases, with 17 bases separating them. The germline CDR1 and CDR2 sequences are SEHNR and FQNEAQ (reference sequence). CDR3 sequence (DNA): TGTGCCAGCAGCACCCCGGCAGGGGAATACTACGAGCAGTACTTC. Its protein product is CASSTPAGEYYEQYF.

This clonotype showed up many times. The rearrangement links TRBV29-1 to TRBJ2-1; D is uncertain. Germline CDR1 SQVTM, CDR2 ANQGSEA. V gave up 4 bases and J gave up 6 bases, with 4 bases separating them. There are 10 residues in the CDR3. CDR3 sequence (DNA): TGCAGCGTTGGTGCCAATGAGCAGTTCTTC. Its translation: CSVGANEQFF.

This clonotype was seen ten or more times. The chain carries TRBV5-1 and TRBJ1-6, with a weak D call TRBD1 (5 bases). CDR1 and CDR2 from the germline V gene are SGHRS and YFSETQ. V dropped 4 bases and J dropped 10 bases, with 15 bases sitting between them. This CDR3 comprises 14 residues. CDR3: CASSPGHATSPLHF. Written as DNA, the CDR3 is TGCGCCAGCAGCCCAGGACATGCTACATCACCCCTCCACTTT.

The rearrangement joins TRBV27 to TRBJ1-4; 9 positions agree with TRBD1. Unmatched junction bases numbered 9, after V lost 5 bases and J lost 8 bases. The germline V gene has CDR1 MNHEY and CDR2 SMNVEV (reference sequence). The CDR3 is 15 amino acids. The CDR3 nucleotides read TGTGCCAGCAGTCTCATGACAGGGGGTTCAGAAAAACTGTTTTTT. Its translation is CASSLMTGGSEKLFF.

The chain carries TRBV6-6 and TRBJ2-1; D call uncertain. Trimming left V 5 bases short and J 9 bases short, with 14 bases between. Germline V lookup: CDR1 MNHNY, CDR2 SVGAGI (reference sequence). The CDR3 totals 13 residues. CDR3 bases: TGTGCCAGCAGTCCGCCCCGCGCCCTTGAGCAGTTCTTC. Residues: CASSPPRALEQFF.

The genes are TRBV16 and TRBJ1-4, with unresolved D. Trimming shortened V by 0 bases and J by 10 bases, and 15 bases separated the two germline ends. This CDR3 spans 15 amino acids. CDR1 is KGHSY and CDR2 is FQNENV in the germline V gene. CDR3 sequence: CASSQSALTVRKLFF. In nucleotides, the CDR3 is TGTGCCAGCAGCCAATCAGCGCTCACAGTTAGAAAACTGTTTTTT.

The chain has TRBV20-1 and TRBJ2-3; D remains ambiguous. V dropped 6 bases and J dropped 4 bases, with 8 bases sitting between them. The CDR3 covers 11 residues. The V gene's germline CDR1 is DFQATT and CDR2 SNEGSKA (reference sequence). The CDR3 nucleotides read TGCAGTGCCACCTTAGCAGATACGCAGTATTTT. Translation gives CSATLADTQYF.

This clonotype was seen more than once but under ten times. The V call is TRBV20-1, the J call TRBJ1-3; TRBD1 matches at 7 bases. CDR3 size: 13 residues. The germline V gene encodes CDR1 DFQATT and CDR2 SNEGSKA (reference sequence). The V and J ends lost 7 bases and 1 base, in that order; junction bases with no gene match: 4. The CDR3 sequence: CSVLDRSGNTIYF. The CDR3 DNA reads TGCAGTGTTCTGGACAGGTCTGGAAACACCATATATTTT.

This clonotype was counted many times. V gene TRBV7-2 combines with J gene TRBJ2-1; tentative D call: TRBD1 (6 bases). V was clipped by 4 bases and J by 8 bases, with 18 bases between them. From germline, CDR1 is SGHTA and CDR2 FQGNSA. The CDR3 has 15 amino acids. The CDR3 bases are TGTGCCAGCAGCTCCGGACAGTCTGTTGGCGATGAGCAGTTCTTC. It translates to CASSSGQSVGDEQFF.

Here the CDR3 reads CASSVTGPDTQYF. CDR3 DNA: TGTGCCAGCAGCGTAACTGGGCCAGATACGCAGTATTTT. The chain is built from TRBV9 and TRBJ2-3; the D is unclear. Germline loops: CDR1 SGDLS, CDR2 YYNGEE. This CDR3 has 13 residues. Trimming stripped 1 base from V and 4 bases from J, with 7 bases between.

V gene TRBV5-5 combines with J gene TRBJ2-5; 15 bases are a match to TRBD2. CDR3 length equals 21 residues. Germline V gene data show CDR1 as SGHKS and CDR2 as YYEKEE (reference sequence). V shed 3 bases, J shed 1 base, and the junction held 16 bases outside the gene matches. CDR3 region: CASSSTSSPGLAGGVQETQYF. The CDR3 DNA follows: TGTGCCAGCAGCTCGACCTCTTCACCGGGACTAGCGGGGGGCGTCCAAGAGACCCAGTACTTC.

In this sample, this clonotype turned up many times. The rearrangement links TRBV28 to TRBJ2-6, with TRBD1 identical over 7 bases. This CDR3 comprises 19 residues. The V gene's germline CDR1 is MDHEN and CDR2 SYDVKM. V lost 2 bases, J lost 2 bases, and 12 bases stayed unmatched. CDR3 in amino acids: CASSLVRQGRSPGANVLTF. In nucleotides, the CDR3 is TGTGCCAGCAGTTTAGTCCGACAGGGAAGGTCCCCTGGGGCCAACGTCCTGACTTTC.

This clonotype was detected only a few times. This chain links TRBV18 with TRBJ2-3; 13 bases line up with TRBD2. J gave up 2 bases and V 5 bases, and 7 bases lay outside the gene matches. There are 17 residues in the CDR3. Germline assignment: CDR1 KGHSH and CDR2 LQKENI. The CDR3 bases are TGTGCCAGCTCATCGATGACTAGCGGGGGGCCCACAGATACGCAGTATTTT. Amino acid sequence: CASSSMTSGGPTDTQYF. Full variable domain (missing parts from reference TRBV18 and TRBJ2-3): NAGVMQNPRHLVRRRGQEARLRCSPMKGHSHVYWYRQLPEEGLKFMVYLQKENIIDESGMPKERFSAEFPKEGPSILRIQQVVRGDSAAYFCASSSMTSGGPTDTQYFGPGTRLTVL.

This sequence joins TRBV20-1 and TRBJ2-3, with 10 bases matching TRBD2. Germline V gene sequence: CDR1 DFQATT, CDR2 SNEGSKA (reference sequence). The V gene end was trimmed by 2 bases and the J gene end by 3 bases; junction bases not matched to a gene: 5. This CDR3 is 15 amino acids long. CDR3 sequence (DNA): TGCAGTGCTAGAAAAGCGGGGGGGCCGACAGATACGCAGTATTTT. Its translation is CSARKAGGPTDTQYF.

This clonotype was counted a few times. This chain uses TRBV2 with TRBJ2-1; D is ambiguous. This CDR3 has 11 amino acids. Germline values: CDR1 SNHLY, CDR2 FYNNEI. Trimming left V 6 bases short and J 7 bases short, with 7 bases between. The CDR3: CASRWANEQFF. As DNA, the CDR3 is TGTGCCAGCAGGTGGGCGAATGAGCAGTTCTTC. The full variable domain, rest sourced from reference TRBV2 and TRBJ2-1, is EPEVTQTPSHQVTQMGQEVILRCVPISNHLYFYWYRQILGQKVEFLVSFYNNEISEKSEIFDDQFSVERPDGSNFTLKIRSTKLEDSAMYFCASRWANEQFFGPGTRLTVL.

Details on this clonotype: This CDR3 is missing its conserved last phenylalanine or tryptophan, likely due to a read error. The chain couples TRBV3-1 to TRBJ2-2; TRBD2 aligns across 8 bases. Germline V gene sequence: CDR1 LGHDT, CDR2 YNNKEL (reference sequence). The CDR3 has 15 amino acids. The trim removed 4 bases at V and 5 bases at J, leaving 6 bases unmatched. CDR3 nucleotides: TGTGCCAGCAGCCCCTACAGCGGGAGAACCGGGGAGCTGTTTTCT. Translation gives CASSPYSGRTGELFS.

The sample holds many counts of this clonotype. This chain links TRBV6-1 with TRBJ1-2; tentative D call: TRBD1 (6 bases). Germline loops: CDR1 MNHNS, CDR2 SASEGT. This CDR3 region has 13 residues. The V end was cut by 8 bases, the J end by 4 bases, with 14 bases between. CDR3 nucleotide sequence: TGTGCCAGCGGTGGGGGCTGGGGCTATGGCTACACCTTC. Translated, it gives CASGGGWGYGYTF.

The rearrangement uses TRBV7-9 and TRBJ1-3; D ambiguous. Deletions cut 2 bases from V and 0 bases from J, with 17 bases between. CDR3 length: 18 residues. The V gene's germline CDR1 is SEHNR and CDR2 FQNEAQ (reference sequence). The CDR3: CASSLNLGWRNSGNTIYF. CDR3 bases: TGTGCCAGCAGCTTAAATCTGGGCTGGCGGAACTCTGGAAACACCATATATTTT.

The rearrangement links TRBV24-1 to TRBJ2-5, with D tentatively TRBD1 (5 bases). From germline, CDR1 is KGHDR and CDR2 SFDVKD. The germline V and J ends were trimmed by 4 bases and 3 bases, with 11 bases remaining between them. CDR3 length equals 14 residues. In nucleotides, the CDR3 is TGTGCCACCAGTGACCATGACAGTGAAGAGACCCAGTACTTC. This gives the protein CATSDHDSEETQYF.

The rearrangement links TRBV20-1 to TRBJ1-2; D may be TRBD1 (5 bases). From germline, CDR1 is DFQATT and CDR2 SNEGSKA (reference sequence). This CDR3 spans 14 amino acids. V gave up 0 bases and J gave up 3 bases, with 11 bases separating them. DNA of the CDR3: TGCAGTGCTAGAGATCTCGTGGGGCACTATGGCTACACCTTC. Its protein is CSARDLVGHYGYTF.

This clonotype turned up a few times. This chain uses TRBV6-2 or TRBV6-3 with TRBJ1-5; maybe TRBD1 (6 bases). The CDR3 covers 14 residues. Germline V CDR1 and CDR2: MNHEY, SVGEGT. V was pared by 9 bases and J by 3 bases, with 15 bases between. CDR3 DNA: TGTGCCAGTTCCAGGGGACGGAACAATCAGCCCCAGCATTTT. It specifies CASSRGRNNQPQHF.

In its sample, this clonotype was seen many times. This chain links TRBV6-6 with TRBJ2-7; D might be TRBD1 or TRBD2, each matching 5 bases. This CDR3 contains 13 residues. The germline V gene encodes CDR1 MNHNY and CDR2 SVGAGI (reference sequence). The V end lost 6 bases, the J end lost 4 bases, and 13 bases lay between the germline ends. In DNA, the CDR3 is TGTGCCAGCAGCCCCCTCGGGGCTTACGAGCAGTACTTC. The encoded protein is CASSPLGAYEQYF.

This clonotype appeared a few times. The rearrangement joins TRBV4-1 to TRBJ1-1, with a possible D match to TRBD1 (6 bases). The CDR3 has 14 amino acids. V was cut by 8 bases and J by 2 bases, with 15 bases left in between. Germline loops: CDR1 MGHRA, CDR2 YSYEKL. The CDR3 region has the DNA TGCGCCAGCTCCACGAAGGACAGAAACACTGAAGCTTTCTTT. Its translation is CASSTKDRNTEAFF.

This rearrangement joins TRBV18 to TRBJ1-2; TRBD1 aligns across 12 bases. Losses at the gene ends were 4 bases for V and 7 bases for J; bases not matched to a gene: 7. The CDR3 runs to 15 residues. CDR1 and CDR2 (germline): KGHSH, LQKENI. CDR3 in amino acids: CASSLPGQGAVGYTF. In nucleotides, the CDR3 is TGTGCCAGCTCACTACCGGGACAGGGGGCTGTTGGCTACACCTTC.